This T cell receptor (beta chain) was identified during a study of monozygotic twins with inflammatory bowel disease. General observations from the study: The results supported no single strong signal or clonotype associated with IBD.

TCRdb re-called the 5' RACE reads, yielding one record per CDR3 amino acid sequence without DNA. This sample's table has about 380,000 distinct CDR3 sequences. About this clonotype itself: What it binds is unknown.

Germline V lookup: CDR1 MNHEY, CDR2 SVGAGI. This CDR3 is 13 amino acids long. The sample comprised blood. The chain employs TRBV6-5 and TRBJ1-6. This TCR derives from a human donor with ulcerative colitis or Crohn's disease, or a healthy co-twin of an affected twin (not recorded which). The CDR3 loop reads CASSPTPSSPLHF.